The rows below give T cell receptor beta chains drawn from one sample of a study of patients and donors after allogeneic stem cell transplantation. TCRdb itself ran the RT-PCR reads through MiXCR, one entry per CDR3 protein. The top ten hold roughly 6.4% of the sample, which has about a million distinct CDR3 sequences, more than 15% seen once. Sequencing was performed on blood, either unsorted or a sorted T cell fraction (not recorded which). The origin of the receptors is a human donor who was either an allogeneic HSCT recipient or a stem cell or donor lymphocyte infusion donor (not recorded which). It is not recorded whose cells these are; they may come from a transplant donor. CDR3s include the opening cysteine and the closing phenylalanine or tryptophan. The D gene is left open where the match is weak. The size of a clone is reported for some rows only, either as once, few or many, or as a class for expanded clones.

j_gene: TRBJ2-1
v_gene: TRBV7-2
d_gene: TRBD1
len: 17
abundance: .
CDR3nt: TGTGCCAGCAGCTTAGACGATTGGACAGGGTCCTACAATGAGCAGTTCTTC
CDR3aa: CASSLDDWTGSYNEQFF

j_gene: TRBJ2-2
v_gene: TRBV3-1
d_gene: .
len: 12
abundance: many
CDR3nt: TGTGCCAGCAGTCCGATCACCGGGGAGCTGTTTTTT
CDR3aa: CASSPITGELFF

j_gene: TRBJ2-3
v_gene: TRBV20-1
d_gene: .
len: 12
abundance: .
CDR3nt: TGCAGTCCAGGCTACGCATTCGATACGCAGTATTTT
CDR3aa: CSPGYAFDTQYF

j_gene: TRBJ2-1
v_gene: TRBV28
d_gene: TRBD1
len: 17
abundance: few
CDR3nt: TGTGCCAGCAGTCTACACCTACAGGGACAGTTCTACAATGAGCAGTTCTTC
CDR3aa: CASSLHLQGQFYNEQFF

j_gene: TRBJ2-5
v_gene: TRBV6-2/TRBV6-3
d_gene: .
len: 16
abundance: .
CDR3nt: TGTGCCAGCAGTTACTCGATCCTTCCTACGCGGGAGACCCAGTACTTC
CDR3aa: CASSYSILPTRETQYF

j_gene: TRBJ2-3
v_gene: TRBV20-1
d_gene: .
len: 18
abundance: .
CDR3nt: TGCAGTGCTAGAGTATTTGCAGGGGGAGGTACAGGCACAGATACGCAGTATTTT
CDR3aa: CSARVFAGGGTGTDTQYF

j_gene: TRBJ2-7
v_gene: TRBV7-8
d_gene: TRBD2
len: 20
abundance: few
CDR3nt: TGTGCCAGCAGTTCAAAGCCGGGACTAGCGGGAAAAAGGAGGTCCTACGAGCAGTACTTC
CDR3aa: CASSSKPGLAGKRRSYEQYF

j_gene: TRBJ2-1
v_gene: TRBV24-1
d_gene: TRBD2
len: 18
abundance: .
CDR3nt: TGTGCCACCAGTGATTCTAGCGGGACCCTACTTTCCTACAATGAGCAGTTCTTC
CDR3aa: CATSDSSGTLLSYNEQFF

j_gene: TRBJ1-5
v_gene: TRBV20-1
d_gene: .
len: 14
abundance: once
CDR3nt: TGCAGTGCTAGAGGGGGGGCAAGCAATCAGCCCCAGCATTTT
CDR3aa: CSARGGASNQPQHF

j_gene: TRBJ2-2
v_gene: TRBV6-1
d_gene: .
len: 15
abundance: few
CDR3nt: TGTGCCAGCAGGCTCGACAATTCGAACACCGGGGAGCTGTTTTTT
CDR3aa: CASRLDNSNTGELFF

j_gene: TRBJ2-5
v_gene: TRBV4-2
d_gene: TRBD2
len: 16
abundance: few
CDR3nt: TGTGCCAGCAGCCAAGGGGAAAGCGGGAGGTCAGAGACCCAGTACTTC
CDR3aa: CASSQGESGRSETQYF

j_gene: TRBJ1-2
v_gene: TRBV6-1
d_gene: TRBD1
len: 14
abundance: many
CDR3nt: TGTGCCAGCAGTGCCGGACAGGGGATAAATGGCTACACCTTC
CDR3aa: CASSAGQGINGYTF

j_gene: TRBJ2-2
v_gene: TRBV7-3
d_gene: .
len: 15
abundance: .
CDR3nt: TGTGCCAGCAGCTCGCGGGACACGAACACCGGGGAGCTGTTTTTT
CDR3aa: CASSSRDTNTGELFF

j_gene: TRBJ2-2
v_gene: TRBV2
d_gene: .
len: 14
abundance: .
CDR3nt: TGTGCCATCCGGCCCAGGGGGAACACCGGGGAGCTGTTTTTT
CDR3aa: CAIRPRGNTGELFF

j_gene: TRBJ1-3
v_gene: TRBV4-3
d_gene: .
len: 17
abundance: .
CDR3nt: TGCGCCAGCAGCCAAGATCTTACAGGGAGCTCTGGAAACACCATATATTTT
CDR3aa: CASSQDLTGSSGNTIYF

j_gene: TRBJ1-1
v_gene: TRBV4-2
d_gene: .
len: 15
abundance: few
CDR3nt: TGTGCCAGCAGCCAAGATCCCACGGTGAACACTGAAGCTTTCTTT
CDR3aa: CASSQDPTVNTEAFF

j_gene: TRBJ1-2
v_gene: TRBV7-2
d_gene: TRBD1
len: 15
abundance: .
CDR3nt: TGTGCCAGCAGCCGTAACAGGGGCCTTAACTATGGCTACACCTTC
CDR3aa: CASSRNRGLNYGYTF

j_gene: TRBJ1-5
v_gene: TRBV6-1
d_gene: TRBD1
len: 16
abundance: few
CDR3nt: TGTGCCAGCAGGCCCGACAGGGGGCCTACTAATCAGCCCCAGCATTTT
CDR3aa: CASRPDRGPTNQPQHF

j_gene: TRBJ1-2
v_gene: TRBV20-1
d_gene: .
len: 15
abundance: few
CDR3nt: TGCAGTGCTAGAAGCCTCAAACAGGTTAACTATGGCTACACCTTC
CDR3aa: CSARSLKQVNYGYTF

j_gene: TRBJ2-7
v_gene: TRBV20-1
d_gene: .
len: 13
abundance: many
CDR3nt: TGCAGTGCTAGCCTGGCCAGGGGCCACGAGCAGTACTTC
CDR3aa: CSASLARGHEQYF

j_gene: TRBJ1-1
v_gene: TRBV12-5
d_gene: TRBD1
len: 12
abundance: few
CDR3nt: TGTGCTAGTGGTCTAACAGGGGCTGAAGCTTTCTTT
CDR3aa: CASGLTGAEAFF

j_gene: TRBJ2-3
v_gene: TRBV12-3/TRBV12-4
d_gene: TRBD2
len: 17
abundance: many
CDR3nt: TGTGCCAGCAGCCCCTGGACTAGCGGGAGGGGCACAGATACGCAGTATTTT
CDR3aa: CASSPWTSGRGTDTQYF

j_gene: TRBJ2-1
v_gene: TRBV7-2
d_gene: TRBD2
len: 14
abundance: few
CDR3nt: TGTGCCAGCAGCTTAGTACTAGCGGGGGGGGAGCAGTTCTTC
CDR3aa: CASSLVLAGGEQFF

j_gene: TRBJ2-5
v_gene: TRBV11-2
d_gene: TRBD2
len: 14
abundance: few
CDR3nt: TGTGCCAGCAGCTTAGGCTGGGGGGGGGAGGCCCAGTACTTC
CDR3aa: CASSLGWGGEAQYF

j_gene: TRBJ1-1
v_gene: TRBV4-1
d_gene: .
len: 14
abundance: .
CDR3nt: TGCGCCAGCAGCCGGGAGAGGGGGAGCACTGAAGCTTTCTTT
CDR3aa: CASSRERGSTEAFF

j_gene: TRBJ1-5
v_gene: TRBV6-1
d_gene: TRBD1
len: 15
abundance: few
CDR3nt: TGTGCCAGCAGCGCCGGGACAGGGCTTATTCAGCCCCAGCATTTT
CDR3aa: CASSAGTGLIQPQHF

j_gene: TRBJ2-7
v_gene: TRBV7-9
d_gene: TRBD2
len: 15
abundance: .
CDR3nt: TGTGCCAGCAGCTTAGCTGGACTAGCGGGAGTGAAGCAGTACTTC
CDR3aa: CASSLAGLAGVKQYF

j_gene: TRBJ2-3
v_gene: TRBV4-2
d_gene: .
len: 17
abundance: few
CDR3nt: TGTGCCAGCAGCCAAGATAAGGGTAGCAGACCCACAGATACGCAGTATTTT
CDR3aa: CASSQDKGSRPTDTQYF

j_gene: TRBJ1-5
v_gene: TRBV4-3
d_gene: .
len: 16
abundance: .
CDR3nt: TGCGCCAGCAGCCAAGATCGGGGGACAAGCGGTCAGCCCCAGCATTTT
CDR3aa: CASSQDRGTSGQPQHF

j_gene: TRBJ2-5
v_gene: TRBV20-1
d_gene: TRBD2
len: 18
abundance: few
CDR3nt: TGCAGTGCTAAAGGATGGACTAGCGGGGGGCCACAGGGGGAGACCCAGTACTTC
CDR3aa: CSAKGWTSGGPQGETQYF

j_gene: TRBJ2-1
v_gene: TRBV2
d_gene: .
len: 15
abundance: few
CDR3nt: TGTGCCAGCAGTCACACCGGGACAAGGGAAGTTGAGCAGTTCTTC
CDR3aa: CASSHTGTREVEQFF

j_gene: TRBJ2-7
v_gene: TRBV24-1
d_gene: TRBD2
len: 15
abundance: .
CDR3nt: TGTGCCACCAGTGACGAGACTAGCGGGGGTGGTGAGCAGTACTTC
CDR3aa: CATSDETSGGGEQYF

j_gene: TRBJ1-4
v_gene: TRBV20-1
d_gene: .
len: 15
abundance: .
CDR3nt: TGCAGTGCCACCGACCTGGGGGTCGGGGGTGAAAAACTGTTTTTT
CDR3aa: CSATDLGVGGEKLFF

j_gene: TRBJ2-2
v_gene: TRBV5-1
d_gene: .
len: 14
abundance: .
CDR3nt: TGCGCCACCAGCCCTTCCAACCGGGCCGGGGAGCTGTTTTTT
CDR3aa: CATSPSNRAGELFF

j_gene: TRBJ1-6
v_gene: TRBV27
d_gene: .
len: 13
abundance: few
CDR3nt: TGTGCCAGCACTGGACACCATAATTCACCCCTCCACTTT
CDR3aa: CASTGHHNSPLHF

j_gene: TRBJ2-3
v_gene: TRBV29-1
d_gene: .
len: 16
abundance: few
CDR3nt: TGCAGCGTTGAGTCGAGCCAGGCTCCCTTCACAGATACGCAGTATTTT
CDR3aa: CSVESSQAPFTDTQYF

j_gene: TRBJ1-1
v_gene: TRBV5-1
d_gene: TRBD1
len: 13
abundance: .
CDR3nt: TGCGCCAGCAGAAAGGGGGCGAGCGGTGAAGCTTTCTTT
CDR3aa: CASRKGASGEAFF

j_gene: TRBJ2-4
v_gene: TRBV7-9
d_gene: TRBD2
len: 14
abundance: few
CDR3nt: TGTGCCAGCAGCTTAGCGGGAGGGAGGGACATTCAGTACTTC
CDR3aa: CASSLAGGRDIQYF

j_gene: TRBJ1-6
v_gene: TRBV7-9
d_gene: TRBD1
len: 14
abundance: .
CDR3nt: TGTGCCAGCAGCCGGGACAGAATGGGCTCACCCCTCCACTTT
CDR3aa: CASSRDRMGSPLHF

j_gene: TRBJ1-5
v_gene: TRBV7-6
d_gene: .
len: 15
abundance: few
CDR3nt: TGTGCCAGCAGCCCGGAACAGGGCCGCAATCAGCCCCAGCATTTT
CDR3aa: CASSPEQGRNQPQHF